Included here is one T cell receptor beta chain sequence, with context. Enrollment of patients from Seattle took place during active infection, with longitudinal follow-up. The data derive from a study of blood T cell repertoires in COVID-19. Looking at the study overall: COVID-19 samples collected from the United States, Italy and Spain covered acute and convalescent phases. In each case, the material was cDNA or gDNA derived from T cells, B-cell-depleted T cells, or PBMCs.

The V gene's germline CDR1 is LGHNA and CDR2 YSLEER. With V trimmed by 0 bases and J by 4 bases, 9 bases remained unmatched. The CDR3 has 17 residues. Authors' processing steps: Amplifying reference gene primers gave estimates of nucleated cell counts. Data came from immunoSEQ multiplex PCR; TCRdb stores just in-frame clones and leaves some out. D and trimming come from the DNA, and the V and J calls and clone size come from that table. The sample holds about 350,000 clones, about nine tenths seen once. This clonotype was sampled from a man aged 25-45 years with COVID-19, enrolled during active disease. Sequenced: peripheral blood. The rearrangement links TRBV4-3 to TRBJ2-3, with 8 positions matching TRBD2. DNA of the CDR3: TGCGCCAGCAGCCAAGAAAGTGTGGGACTAGGGGCAGATACGCAGTATTTT. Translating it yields CASSQESVGLGADTQYF.